What follows are 27 T cell receptor beta chains derived from one specimen sequenced in a study of T cells in Graves' hyperthyroidism and ophthalmopathy. There were TCR beta CDR3 regions amplified from RNA transcripts. Primed by the HTBI set, a first-round RT-PCR was run on the TCR CDR3. Each CDR3 protein is one row after TCRdb ran MiXCR on the multiplex PCR reads. The sample records roughly 840,000 distinct CDR3 sequences, about two fifths being singletons. Sequences were obtained from blood. The receptors derive from a man in his late teens or twenties with Graves' hyperthyroidism.

The chain couples TRBV6-1 to TRBJ2-7; 10 positions match TRBD1. CDR1 is MNHNS and CDR2 is SASEGT in the germline V gene. The trim removed 5 bases at V and 1 base at J, leaving 5 bases unmatched. The CDR3 contains 15 residues. CDR3 in amino acids: CASSPTGGSSYEQYF. The CDR3 DNA reads TGTGCCAGCAGTCCGACAGGGGGCTCTTCCTACGAGCAGTACTTC.

The genes are TRBV19 and TRBJ1-5, with TRBD1 matching 11 bases. Germline V gene sequence: CDR1 LNHDA, CDR2 SQIVND (reference sequence). The CDR3 contains 17 residues. Unmatched junction bases numbered 11, after V lost 3 bases and J lost 7 bases. In DNA, the CDR3 is TGTGCCAGTAGTATTAGGCGGACAGGGGGCTTCTGGCAGCCCCAGCATTTT. The encoded protein is CASSIRRTGGFWQPQHF.

This clonotype occurred many times. The CDR3 is CSVETDLGEQYF. Written as DNA, the CDR3 is TGCAGCGTTGAGACTGATCTCGGCGAGCAGTACTTC. The chain links TRBV29-1 to TRBJ2-7, with D unclear. CDR1 and CDR2 (germline): SQVTM, ANQGSEA. The CDR3 sequence is 12 residues long. Trimming took off 3 bases at V and 6 bases at J, with 12 bases between the two ends.

In this sample, this clonotype turned up a few times. V is TRBV7-6 and J is TRBJ2-2; D is unclear. The CDR3 has 13 residues. Per the germline V gene, CDR1 is SGHVS and CDR2 is FNYEAQ. Deletions cut 1 base from V and 6 bases from J, with 6 bases between. CDR3 sequence (DNA): TGTGCCAGCAGCTTAGGATCGGCCGGGGAGCTGTTTTTT. Amino acid sequence: CASSLGSAGELFF.

The V gene is TRBV20-1, the J gene TRBJ2-3; 14 bases line up with TRBD2. The ends lost 6 bases at V and 0 bases at J; junction bases unmatched: 5. CDR3 length: 16 residues. CDR1 DFQATT and CDR2 SNEGSKA come from the germline V gene (reference sequence). Here the CDR3 DNA reads TGCAGTGCACCGGGACTAGCGGGAGCGAGCACAGATACGCAGTATTTT. Its protein product is CSAPGLAGASTDTQYF.

In its sample, this clonotype was seen many times. J is TRBJ1-2 and V is TRBV20-1; the D is unclear. The V gene lost 5 bases and the J gene lost 8 bases, with 12 bases spanning the gap. The germline V gene has CDR1 DFQATT and CDR2 SNEGSKA (reference sequence). CDR3 length: 11 residues. The CDR3: CSAWNEGGYTF. CDR3 in DNA: TGCAGTGCTTGGAACGAGGGCGGCTACACCTTC.

At least ten counts were recorded for this clonotype. This rearrangement joins TRBV12-3 or TRBV12-4 to TRBJ1-4; 8 nucleotides match TRBD1. The CDR3 loop spans 14 amino acids. Trimming cost V 5 bases and J 6 bases; bases outside gene matches: 5. CDR3 protein: CASSAGGRHEKLFF. For the CDR3, the DNA is TGTGCCAGCAGTGCAGGGGGCCGTCATGAAAAACTGTTTTTT.

The chain joins TRBV10-3 to TRBJ2-7, with D hard to call. Germline CDR1 is ENHRY and CDR2 is SYGVKD. The CDR3 is made up of 14 amino acids. Trimming pared 10 bases from V and 1 base from J, leaving 17 bases between. CDR3 nucleotide sequence: TGTGCCAGCGGTTTCGGCGGAGCATCCTACGAGCAGTACTTC. It codes for CASGFGGASYEQYF.

This chain connects TRBV5-4 to TRBJ1-3; 8 bases are a match to TRBD1. The ends lost 2 bases at V and 0 bases at J; junction bases unmatched: 1. CDR3 length: 15 amino acids. Germline CDR1 SGHNT, CDR2 YYREEE (reference sequence). This CDR3 reads CASSFTGGSGNTIYF. The CDR3 DNA follows: TGTGCCAGCAGCTTTACAGGGGGCTCTGGAAACACCATATATTTT.

On this clonotype itself: A junction boundary mismatches the germline segment, possibly from a read error. V usage is TRBV7-8 and J usage is TRBJ1-6, with 7 bases lining up with TRBD1. The CDR3 contains 17 residues. The germline gives CDR1 SGHVS, CDR2 FQNEAQ. The chain's CDR3 is CASSQFTGVGRNSPLHF. CDR3 bases: TGCGCCAGCAGCCAATTTACAGGGGTGGGTCGTAATTCACCCCTCCACTTT. The entire variable domain, with the rest obtained from reference TRBV7-8 and TRBJ1-6, is as follows: GAGVSQSPRYKVAKRGQDVALRCDPISGHVSLFWYQQALGQGPEFLTYFQNEAQLDKSGLPSDRFFAERPEGSVSTLKIQRTQQEDSAVYLCASSQFTGVGRNSPLHFGNGTRLTVT.

Of note for this clonotype: A much larger clone lies one base from this, so it may be a read error. The chain uses TRBV7-9 and TRBJ1-1; D is ambiguous. Looked up from germline, CDR1 is SEHNR and CDR2 is FQNEAQ (reference sequence). CDR3 length equals 13 residues. V was shortened by 8 bases and J by 3 bases, with 13 bases between the two germline ends. CDR3 in amino acids: CASGPRRDTEAFF. CDR3 DNA sequence: TGTGCCAGCGGCCCACGGCGAGACACTGAAGCTTTCTTT.

J is TRBJ2-7 and V is TRBV25-1; D is uncertain. Trimming left V 6 bases short and J 2 bases short, with 11 bases between. The CDR3 is made up of 13 amino acids. CDR1 and CDR2 from the germline V gene are MGHDK and SYGVNS. In DNA, the CDR3 is TGTGCCAGCAGGACCGACCACACCTACGAGCAGTACTTC. It specifies CASRTDHTYEQYF.

This clonotype appeared many times. V and J are TRBV10-3 and TRBJ1-1; D not resolved. CDR3 length: 11 amino acids. Looked up from germline, CDR1 is ENHRY and CDR2 is SYGVKD. Between the trimmed V and J ends, which lost 3 bases and 7 bases, there was a span of 6 bases. CDR3 coding DNA: TGTGCCATCAGTGACGACTTTGAAGCTTTCTTT. Amino acids: CAISDDFEAFF.

This clonotype has at least ten counts. The rearrangement uses TRBV25-1 and TRBJ2-7; D is unclear. Germline V lookup: CDR1 MGHDK, CDR2 SYGVNS. The CDR3 is made up of 13 amino acids. With 2 bases removed from V and 3 bases from J, the gap between germline ends came to 8 bases. The CDR3 spells CASSEGAYYEQYF. Here the CDR3 DNA reads TGTGCCAGCAGTGAAGGAGCCTACTACGAGCAGTACTTC.

This clonotype was observed at least ten times. The genes are TRBV29-1 and TRBJ2-5; 8 nucleotides line up with TRBD2. The CDR3 runs 13 residues. Germline CDR1 is SQVTM and CDR2 is ANQGSEA. The V gene end was trimmed by 0 bases and the J gene end by 4 bases; junction bases not matched to a gene: 1. The CDR3: CSVEDAGGETQYF. In DNA form, the CDR3 reads TGCAGCGTTGAAGACGCGGGAGGAGAGACCCAGTACTTC.

This clonotype has more than one count but fewer than ten. This chain uses TRBV6-6 with TRBJ1-1, with TRBD1 identical over 7 bases. V was clipped by 6 bases and J by 0 bases; unmatched bases: 10. This CDR3 has 16 amino acids. Germline lookup yields CDR1 MNHNY and CDR2 SVGAGI (reference sequence). In DNA form, the CDR3 reads TGTGCCAGCAGGGGCGGCAGGGGGATCATGAACACTGAAGCTTTCTTT. Translating gives CASRGGRGIMNTEAFF.

This clonotype was counted between two and nine times. This chain links TRBV4-1 with TRBJ2-7, with TRBD2 matching over 9 bases. With 4 bases clipped from V and 6 bases from J, the junction kept 10 bases outside the gene matches. The CDR3 is made up of 15 amino acids. Germline V gene data show CDR1 as MGHRA and CDR2 as YSYEKL. Written as DNA, the CDR3 is TGCGCCAGCAGCCTCAATTCCGGGACTAGCAGCGAGCAGTACTTC. Translated: CASSLNSGTSSEQYF.

This clonotype was detected ten times or more. This rearrangement joins TRBV12-3 or TRBV12-4 to TRBJ1-5; D remains unclear. The CDR3 runs 14 residues. V shed 5 bases and J shed 3 bases, with 11 bases lying between them. CDR3 DNA: TGTGCCAGCAGTCCTGCCACCCTCAATCAGCCCCAGCATTTT. Translated, it gives CASSPATLNQPQHF.

This clonotype was picked up a small number of times. The chain joins TRBV20-1 to TRBJ2-7, with a tentative D call TRBD2 (5 bases). The V end was cut by 3 bases, the J end by 3 bases, with 12 bases between. CDR3 length equals 13 residues. Germline loops: CDR1 DFQATT, CDR2 SNEGSKA (reference sequence). The DNA for the CDR3 is TGCAGTGCTAGGGCGAGCGGCATCTACGAGCAGTACTTC. This encodes CSARASGIYEQYF.

The chain combines TRBV6-5 with TRBJ2-7, with TRBD2 matching 7 bases. The germline gives CDR1 MNHEY, CDR2 SVGAGI. The CDR3 covers 14 residues. V trimming: 4 bases; J trimming: 3 bases; junction bases outside the gene matches: 6. CDR3 loop: CASSLGGAVYEQYF. The CDR3 nucleotides are TGTGCCAGCAGTTTGGGAGGGGCTGTCTACGAGCAGTACTTC.

As concerns this clonotype: Possible read error: a much larger clone is one base away. The V gene is TRBV2, the J gene TRBJ1-2; 7 positions match TRBD1. CDR1 is SNHLY, CDR2 FYNNEI, per germline. The CDR3 has 13 amino acids. The V and J ends lost 5 bases and 12 bases, in that order; junction bases with no gene match: 12. The CDR3 region is CASSLMTGYGNTF. The CDR3 DNA reads TGTGCCAGCAGTCTCATGACAGGGTACGGCAACACCTTC.

The chain combines TRBV7-2 with TRBJ2-7; 7 bases map to TRBD2. The CDR3 consists of 16 residues. Losses at the gene ends were 5 bases for V and 5 bases for J; bases not matched to a gene: 15. Germline values: CDR1 SGHTA, CDR2 FQGNSA. CDR3 amino acids: CASSVQDSGAGDEQYF. DNA of the CDR3: TGTGCCAGCAGCGTACAGGACTCTGGGGCGGGGGACGAGCAGTACTTC. The whole variable domain, filled in from reference TRBV7-2 and TRBJ2-7, reads GAGVSQSPSNKVTEKGKDVELRCDPISGHTALYWYRQSLGQGLEFLIYFQGNSAPDKSGLPSDRFSAERTGGSVSTLTIQRTQQEDSAVYLCASSVQDSGAGDEQYFGPGTRLTVT.

This clonotype showed up just a few times. V gene TRBV7-2 combines with J gene TRBJ2-5, with TRBD1 as a possible D gene (6 bases). There are 15 residues in the CDR3. V lost 2 bases to trimming and J lost 1 base, with 11 bases between them. CDR1 SGHTA and CDR2 FQGNSA come from the germline V gene. CDR3 nucleotide sequence: TGTGCCAGCAGCTTAAACCCCAGGGGCCAAGAGACCCAGTACTTC. Translating gives CASSLNPRGQETQYF.

A remark on this clonotype: Because the CDR3 is missing its conserved closing phenylalanine or tryptophan, this is likely a read error. Because the CDR3's place on the DNA is in doubt, the DNA is left out and the CDR3 is given as listed by TCRdb. CDR3 sequence reads: CASSISGA. This chain connects TRBV19 to TRBJ1-3; the table's D call, TRBD1, has no DNA check behind it. The CDR3 numbers 8 amino acids, ends counted. From germline, CDR1 is LNHDA and CDR2 SQIVND (reference sequence).

This clonotype was recorded at least ten times. V usage is TRBV20-1 and J usage is TRBJ1-2, with 8 nucleotides matching TRBD1. The CDR3 loop spans 13 amino acids. V lost 6 bases to trimming and J lost 2 bases; unmatched junction nucleotides: 5. CDR1 is DFQATT and CDR2 is SNEGSKA in the germline V gene (reference sequence). The CDR3 reads CSARTGPNYGYTF. In DNA form, the CDR3 reads TGCAGTGCCCGGACAGGGCCAAACTATGGCTACACCTTC.

This clonotype was counted at least ten times. V gene TRBV15 combines with J gene TRBJ1-5; 9 bases fit TRBD1. Germline assignment: CDR1 LNHNV and CDR2 YYDKDF (reference sequence). Trimming removed 2 bases from V and 5 bases from J; junction bases left unmatched: 4. There are 15 residues in the CDR3. The CDR3 coding sequence is TGTGCCACCAGCAGAACGACAGGGGGTTATCAGCCCCAGCATTTT. It specifies CATSRTTGGYQPQHF.

The chain couples TRBV6-5 to TRBJ2-7, with D uncertain. V was cut by 2 bases and J by 5 bases, with 13 bases left in between. The CDR3 has 14 residues. Per the germline V gene, CDR1 is MNHEY and CDR2 is SVGAGI. DNA for the CDR3: TGTGCCAGCAGTTACGGACGCAAGACCAACGAGCAGTACTTC. Translation gives CASSYGRKTNEQYF.